What follows describes a single T cell receptor (beta chain). Its antigen has not been determined. The sample holds no much larger clone one base away, and base qualities are not on file. The cohort consisted of hundreds of healthy bone marrow donors. At the time of sampling, every cohort member was nominally healthy, though immune exposures that went unrecorded were likely present. The donor was CMV seropositive and belonged to the group of 250 to 350 seropositive cohort members. Every donor gave a peripheral blood sample, and the peripheral blood mononuclear cells from that sample were used for TCR beta sequencing. Genomic DNA was extracted from the blood cell samples with the Qiagen DNeasy Blood Extraction Kit. CDR1 and CDR2 are read off the germline V gene as SGDLS and YYNGEE. V is reduced by 0 bases and J by 6 bases, leaving a spacing of 15 bases between them. The cysteine opens and the phenylalanine closes a CDR3 of 16 amino acids. Only the CDR3 DNA is retained, 48 bases long and in frame from the first base.

The library was produced with the immunoSEQ multiplex PCR assay. A mixture of 60 forward primers for TCR Vbeta segments and 13 reverse primers for TCR Jbeta segments was used in the multiplex PCR. The CDR3 region of rearranged TCR beta genes was amplified from genomic DNA with a multiplex PCR assay. On the Illumina HiSeq System, the amplified TCR beta libraries were sequenced as 87-base-pair reads. Turning to the authors' computational methods: A later analysis counted about 80 million unique TCR beta chains across the 690 or so repertoires, and about 10 million of these chains were shared by at least two donors. Raw reads were error-corrected and collapsed into unique sequences with a nearest-neighbor algorithm that merged closely related sequences to remove PCR and sequencing errors. V, D and J gene segments were assigned by aligning CDR3 sequences to IMGT reference sequences. For a sequence to be retained, a match of at least six nucleotides to both a V gene segment and a J gene segment was required. Rearrangements were called productive when the CDR3 lacked stop codons and stayed in frame with V and J; all others were non-productive. CDR3 was defined according to IMGT convention as the region running from the second conserved V-encoded cysteine to the conserved J-encoded phenylalanine. The earlier analysis of fewer than 750 of the donors excluded sequences that lacked an unambiguous match to a single V gene segment. An earlier analysis of 500 to 600 of the donors classified V segments as functional when productive rearrangements were above 56.7% and as segregating when the standard deviation between donors was above 5%. To diagnose cytomegalovirus status from the catalog of TCR beta chain sequences, a statistical classification framework was built. In a later analysis, V and J genes were assigned by comparing TCR nucleotide sequences against IMGT/GENE-DB human TR gene sequences. A later analysis assigned CDR3 sequences and most-parsimonious VDJ recombination scenarios with the TCRdist pipeline. In a later analysis, each TCR beta chain was defined by its CDR3 amino acid sequence together with its V-gene family, and reads without a unique V-gene family were excluded. A later analysis removed 600 or so highly shared, low-generation-probability nucleotide sequences to deal with suspected cross-contamination and a sequencing artifact. A later analysis calculated a clonal expansion index for each public chain from normalized within-repertoire ranks of inferred template counts. A later analysis computed generation probabilities with a VDJ recombination model fitted to out-of-frame rearrangements, and checked the results against IGoR. In a later analysis, TCR-TCR, TCR-HLA and TCR-CMV co-occurrence was scored with hypergeometric tests, and a repertoire-size bias correction was applied to TCR pairs. False discovery rates were estimated in a later analysis by permuting HLA or CMV assignments 20 times. In a later analysis, co-occurring TCRs were grouped using DBSCAN, with TCRdist sequence similarity added in when clustering inside HLA-allele-positive subsets. For co-occurrence clustering, repertoires with fewer than 30,000 or more than 120,000 public chains were excluded, along with five repertoires with anomalous nucleotide sharing. The clones in this table, taken by TCRdb from immuneACCESS, are in-frame only. Not every clone is retained; where verified, under half of the shortfall comes from an unresolved V gene, and the cause of the rest is unknown. V, J and clone size were drawn from that table, and D and trimming were deduced from the DNA. In all, the sample holds under 200,000 clones, and roughly 13% of those were seen once. The ten largest clones take up 7.8% of the sample.

This entry belongs to a study of cytomegalovirus exposure and HLA in healthy donors (dated 2017 in TCRdb). Looking at the study overall: In an earlier analysis of roughly 500 of the donors, 276 Gb of sequence data and approximately 100 million unique TCR beta sequences from 150 million to 200 million T cells were reported. Roughly 290 gigabases of sequencing data and around 85 million unique TCR sequences made up an early release that covered several hundred HLA-typed donors. Among the approximately 420 genotyped donors, around 81% belonged to the genetic ancestry cluster associated with self-reported Caucasian donors. The study aimed to test whether cataloging public T cell receptors could reveal signatures of past pathogen exposure. The study profiled the T cell repertoires of 500 to 800 subjects by immunosequencing and related them to cytomegalovirus serostatus. In addition to the first cohort of approximately 650 subjects, a separate validation cohort of around 110 different subjects was used. High-throughput TCR immunosequencing, statistical association of individual TCRs with disease status, and machine learning were combined to predict cytomegalovirus infection status. In a later analysis, previously published TCR beta repertoires from 670 or so donors were re-analyzed and high-resolution HLA genotyping was added so that TCR occurrence patterns could be studied. The later analysis used no new phenotypic data to find candidate immune exposures, relying instead on TCR beta sequences and their occurrence across donors. An earlier analysis of some 600 of the donors applied high-throughput TCR beta sequencing to assess whether each TCR beta V gene segment acted as functional or pseudogenic. Alongside the repertoire data, information on donor age, sex, ethnicity and CMV serostatus was compiled. A later genetic analysis used genome-wide SNP genotypes for about 55% of the 666 donors, treating that subset as a discovery cohort. All discovery cohort repertoires had been generated on a single sequencing platform. Both class I and class II loci were covered by HLA typing, at four-digit resolution. Typing coverage differed by locus: A, B, C, DRB1 and DQB1 were typed in roughly 620-630 donors, DQA1 in approximately 520, DPA1 in 600 to 610, and DPB1 in approximately 450. Because of strong linkage in the cohort, roughly five DR-DQ haplotypes were treated as single units for association and clustering. Among 300 to 500 genotyped donors of the cohort, an average of roughly 230,000 unique TCR beta nucleotide sequences was sequenced per donor, of which 15% to 20% were non-productive.

What the authors observed across the whole study: Compared with equally common non-associated chains, HLA-associated TCR beta chains in a later analysis were more clonally expanded and had lower generation probabilities. Some IMGT-functional V segments, including TRBV6-2 and TRBV6-3, could not be told apart with the 87-base-pair reads, so those segments were excluded. The authors suggested that the approach could potentially be generalized to other disease states and immunological phenotypes. A cluster of highly shared sequence variants was judged likely to represent a technical artifact of the sequencing pipeline. In an earlier analysis of some 550 of the donors, most TCR beta V segments were observed in productive rearrangements about 87% or about 30% of the time, broadly matching IMGT annotations. In a later analysis, most CMV-associated TCR beta chains were found to appear HLA-restricted, with HLA associations seemingly driven largely by CMV exposure. Most TCR sequences were observed very rarely across donors, whereas some public TCRs were present in many individuals. In a later analysis, 15,000 to 20,000 TCR beta sequences were associated with specific HLA alleles at a false discovery rate of 0.05. Roughly uniform sequencing depth across donors was assumed in presence/absence analyses, although this assumption may not hold. The study listed 150 to 200 TCR beta chains as associated with cytomegalovirus. In a later analysis, TCR association rates were found to vary across HLA loci, with the most associated TCRs seen for DRB1 alleles and the fewest for HLA-C alleles. A later genetic analysis reported fewer N-insertions in productive TCRs among donors in an Asian-associated ancestry cluster than the roughly 700-donor mean. In both the original and validation cohorts, the classifier was reported to diagnose cytomegalovirus status with high specificity and sensitivity. In vitro tests confirmed that a few of the cytomegalovirus-associated TCR beta chains recognize cytomegalovirus antigens. V-gene and J-gene trimming of TCR beta chains was associated with a missense DCLRE1C variant in a later genetic analysis, and the association was replicated in an independent cohort. A further reported finding was that TCR beta sequences accurately predicted the HLA-A and HLA-B alleles for most subjects in the first cohort. Some 16 rarely observed V segments, including chromosome 9 orphons, were excluded from the earlier analysis of almost 600 of the donors because counts were too low. Assigning TCR associations to individual alleles was difficult when HLA alleles, especially DR and DQ, strongly co-occurred. Because HLA typing was unavailable for some donors at each locus, only the typed subset was used in association tests. The cohort was sequenced for TCR beta chains only, and without alpha or paired-chain data the features that could be detected were limited. Linkage disequilibrium might explain the correlated functional status among segregating V segments, but an unknown experimental factor could not be excluded. CMV serostatus was the only immune exposure information available for the cohort. According to a later analysis, parvovirus B19, influenza, CMV and Epstein-Barr virus appeared linked to several top co-occurrence clusters.

In this chain, TRBV9 is recombined with TRBJ2-2; a tentative D match to TRBD1 spans 8 bases. The specimen sequenced was PBMCs. The receptor was isolated from a man aged 45-65 years in good health and CMV-seropositive. This receptor has the CDR3 CASSVATGGGPGELFF. At the DNA level, the sequence is TGTGCCAGCAGCGTAGCTACAGGGGGGGGGCCCGGGGAGCTGTTTTTT.